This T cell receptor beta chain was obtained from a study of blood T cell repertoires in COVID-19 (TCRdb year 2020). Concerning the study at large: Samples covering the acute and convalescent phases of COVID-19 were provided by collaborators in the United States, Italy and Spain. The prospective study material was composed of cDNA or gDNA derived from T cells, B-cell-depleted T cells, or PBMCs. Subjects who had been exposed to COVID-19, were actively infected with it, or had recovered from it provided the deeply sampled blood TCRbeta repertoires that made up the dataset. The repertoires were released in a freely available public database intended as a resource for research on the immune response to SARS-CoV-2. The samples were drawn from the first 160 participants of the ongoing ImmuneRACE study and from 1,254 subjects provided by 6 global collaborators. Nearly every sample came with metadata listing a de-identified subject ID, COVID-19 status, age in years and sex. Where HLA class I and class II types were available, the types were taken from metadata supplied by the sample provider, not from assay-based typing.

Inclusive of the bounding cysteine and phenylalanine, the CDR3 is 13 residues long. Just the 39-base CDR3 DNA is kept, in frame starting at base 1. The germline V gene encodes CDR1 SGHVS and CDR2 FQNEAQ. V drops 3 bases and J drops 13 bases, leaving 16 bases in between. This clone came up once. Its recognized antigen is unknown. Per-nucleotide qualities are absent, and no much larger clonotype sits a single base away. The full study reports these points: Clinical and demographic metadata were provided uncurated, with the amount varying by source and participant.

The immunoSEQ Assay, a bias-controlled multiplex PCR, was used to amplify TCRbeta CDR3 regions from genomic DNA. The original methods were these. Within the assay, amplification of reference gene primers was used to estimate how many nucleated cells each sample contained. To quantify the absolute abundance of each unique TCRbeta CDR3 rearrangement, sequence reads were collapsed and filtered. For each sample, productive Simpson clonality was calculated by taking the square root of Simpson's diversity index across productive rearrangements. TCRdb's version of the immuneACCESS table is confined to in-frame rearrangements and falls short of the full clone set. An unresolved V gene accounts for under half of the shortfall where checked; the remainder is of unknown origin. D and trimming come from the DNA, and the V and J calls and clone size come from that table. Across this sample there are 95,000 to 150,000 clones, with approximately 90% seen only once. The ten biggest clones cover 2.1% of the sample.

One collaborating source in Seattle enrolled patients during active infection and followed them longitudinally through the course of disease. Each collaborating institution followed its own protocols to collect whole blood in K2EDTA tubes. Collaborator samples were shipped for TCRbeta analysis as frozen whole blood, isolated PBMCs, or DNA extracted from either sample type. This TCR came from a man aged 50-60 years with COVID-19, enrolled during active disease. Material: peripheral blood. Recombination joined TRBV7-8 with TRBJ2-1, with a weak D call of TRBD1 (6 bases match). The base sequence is TGTGCCAGCAGCTTGCTCGCAGGGGCAGTACAGTTCTTC. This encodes CASSLLAGAVQFF.